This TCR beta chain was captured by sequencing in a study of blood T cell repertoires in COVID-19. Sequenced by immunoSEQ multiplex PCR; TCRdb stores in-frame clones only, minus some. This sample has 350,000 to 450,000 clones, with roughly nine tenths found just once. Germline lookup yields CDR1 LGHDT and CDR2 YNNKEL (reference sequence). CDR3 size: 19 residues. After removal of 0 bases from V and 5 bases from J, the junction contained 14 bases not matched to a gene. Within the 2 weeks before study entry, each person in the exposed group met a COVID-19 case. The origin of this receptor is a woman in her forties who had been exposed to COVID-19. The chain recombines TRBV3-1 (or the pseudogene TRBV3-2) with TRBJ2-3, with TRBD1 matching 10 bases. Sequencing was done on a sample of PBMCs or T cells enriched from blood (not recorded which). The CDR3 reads CASSQENPDPGTGVDTQYF. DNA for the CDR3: TGTGCCAGCAGCCAAGAAAACCCAGATCCCGGGACAGGGGTAGATACGCAGTATTTT.